The clone carrying this T cell receptor beta chain was seen more than once but under ten times. Its antigen remains unidentified. The TCR beta CDR3 regions underwent amplification using RNA transcripts as the source. A set of HTBI primers served as the primers for a first-round RT-PCR of the TCR CDR3. TCRdb re-called the multiplex PCR reads with MiXCR, one entry per CDR3 protein. Among some 500,000 distinct CDR3 sequences listed, roughly 16% were seen once. The cohort's ophthalmopathy patients, a group with duration under 3 months, had a Clinical Activity Score of at least 3 and a NOSPECS grade of at least 4. From roughly 10 ml of fresh peripheral blood, PBMCs were isolated. This entry belongs to a study of T cells in Graves' hyperthyroidism and ophthalmopathy. In germline, CDR1 is MDHEN, CDR2 SYDVKM. V lost 8 bases, J lost 2 bases, and 12 bases lay in between. The CDR3 has 13 residues. Points from the study as a whole: Ophthalmopathy was separated from stable hyperthyroidism by a 13 V-J model.

This receptor was obtained from a woman aged 25-40 years with Graves' ophthalmopathy. The source material was blood. V and J are TRBV28 and TRBJ1-2; tentatively, D is TRBD1 (6 bases). The CDR3 sequence is CASGGQINYGYTF. The CDR3 region has the DNA TGTGCCAGCGGCGGACAGATAAACTATGGCTACACCTTC.